These 2 T cell receptor beta chains originate from one sample sequenced in a study of blood T cell repertoires in COVID-19. The data were produced by immunoSEQ multiplex PCR, yet TCRdb's version contains in-frame clones alone and is incomplete. Among approximately 400,000 clones, around 87% were seen once, and the ten largest hold about 1.5%. Material: PBMCs or T cells enriched from blood (not recorded which). Receptor source: a man aged 25-40 years who had recovered from COVID-19.

This chain joins TRBV7-6 and TRBJ1-5, with no clear D. With 1 base removed from V and 6 bases from J, the gap between germline ends came to 13 bases. This CDR3 contains 15 residues. Germline V gene lookup returns CDR1 SGHVS and CDR2 FNYEAQ. The CDR3 nucleotides are TGTGCCAGCAGCTTAGGAGGCCAGTTTGTTCAGCCCCAGCATTTT. This translates into CASSLGGQFVQPQHF.

J is TRBJ1-1 and V is TRBV30; D not certain. CDR1 and CDR2 from the germline V gene are GTSNPN and SVGIG (reference sequence). V dropped 2 bases and J dropped 9 bases, with 13 bases sitting between them. The length of the CDR3 is 12 residues. This chain's CDR3 is CAWSKLAVKAFF. The CDR3, as DNA: TGTGCCTGGAGTAAGTTAGCGGTTAAAGCTTTCTTT.